This TCR beta chain is drawn from a study of blood T cell repertoires in COVID-19. The overall study: The United States, Italy and Spain supplied acute and convalescent COVID-19 samples. In each case, the material was cDNA or gDNA derived from T cells, B-cell-depleted T cells, or PBMCs.

Cohorts were determined from participant-reported clinical history. The table lists this clone with a few counts. The CDR3 length is 16 residues. Germline assignment: CDR1 MDHEN and CDR2 SYDVKM. The germline V and J ends were trimmed by 8 bases and 1 base, with 18 bases remaining between them. The authors' processing: The authors estimated nucleated cell counts from reference gene primer amplification. Profiled with immunoSEQ multiplex PCR; TCRdb holds only in-frame clones, not every one. The V and J calls and the clone size are those of that table, but D and trimming were determined from the DNA. The table includes approximately 230,000 clones, around 90% detected once.

This TCR derives from a woman between 45 and 65 years old with acute COVID-19. The gene calls are TRBV28 and TRBJ1-5; weak D call: TRBD1 (5 bases). The specimen sequenced was PBMCs or T cells enriched from blood (not recorded which). In DNA, the CDR3 is TGTGCCAGCGTGTCTGGAGGGGATAGGAGCAATCAGCCCCAGCATTTT. This sequence encodes CASVSGGDRSNQPQHF.